Listed below are T cell receptor beta chains from one sample, sequenced in a study of blood T cell repertoires in COVID-19. The method was immunoSEQ multiplex PCR; TCRdb's version includes in-frame clones alone and lacks a portion of them. The profile shows 200,000 or so clones, 87% of them singletons. Sequenced material: peripheral blood. The receptors come from a man aged 35-49 years with active or convalescent COVID-19. Both conserved end residues are part of each CDR3. The D gene is left open where the match is weak. Not every row has a clone size; where given, it reads once, few, many or a size class.

clone_size: .; j_call: TRBJ1-5; v_call: TRBV3-1/TRBV3-2; d_call: .; cdr3_aa: CASSLLGGSNQPQHF; cdr3_nt: TGTGCCAGCAGCCTTCTCGGCGGTAGCAATCAGCCCCAGCATTTT
clone_size: once; j_call: TRBJ1-2; v_call: TRBV24-1; d_call: TRBD1; cdr3_aa: CATSDPRQGHYGYTF; cdr3_nt: TGTGCCACCAGTGACCCGAGACAGGGACACTATGGCTACACCTTC
clone_size: .; j_call: TRBJ2-3; v_call: TRBV5-1; d_call: .; cdr3_aa: CASSRGQTDTQYF; cdr3_nt: TGCGCCAGCAGCCGAGGACAGACAGATACGCAGTATTTT
clone_size: once; j_call: TRBJ2-3; v_call: TRBV24-1; d_call: TRBD2; cdr3_aa: CATSAAREGGDTQYF; cdr3_nt: TGTGCCACCAGTGCCGCGCGGGAGGGGGGTGATACGCAGTATTTT
clone_size: .; j_call: TRBJ2-5; v_call: TRBV14; d_call: .; cdr3_aa: CASSQDQAFLDQYF; cdr3_nt: TGTGCCAGCAGCCAAGATCAGGCTTTCCTGGACCAGTACTTC
clone_size: .; j_call: TRBJ1-1; v_call: TRBV5-1; d_call: .; cdr3_aa: CASSSSGDYTEAFF; cdr3_nt: TGCGCCAGCAGTTCCTCAGGGGATTACACTGAAGCTTTCTTT
clone_size: .; j_call: TRBJ1-4; v_call: TRBV16; d_call: .; cdr3_aa: CASTSWEILNEKLFF; cdr3_nt: TGTGCCAGCACATCATGGGAGATACTTAATGAAAAACTGTTTTTT
clone_size: once; j_call: TRBJ1-1; v_call: TRBV18; d_call: .; cdr3_aa: CASSPQEVNTEAFF; cdr3_nt: TGTGCCAGCTCACCTCAAGAGGTGAACACTGAAGCTTTCTTT
clone_size: .; j_call: TRBJ2-7; v_call: TRBV30; d_call: .; cdr3_aa: CAWGGEPAYEQYF; cdr3_nt: TGTGCCTGGGGCGGGGAGCCGGCCTACGAGCAGTACTTC
clone_size: .; j_call: TRBJ1-2; v_call: TRBV5-1; d_call: TRBD1; cdr3_aa: CASSSTTGLGGYTF; cdr3_nt: TGCGCCAGCAGCTCCACGACAGGGCTGGGGGGCTACACCTTC
clone_size: .; j_call: TRBJ2-5; v_call: TRBV4-1; d_call: TRBD1; cdr3_aa: CASSQRTGAGETQYF; cdr3_nt: TGCGCCAGCAGCCAACGGACAGGGGCCGGAGAGACCCAGTACTTC
clone_size: few; j_call: TRBJ1-1; v_call: TRBV6-5; d_call: .; cdr3_aa: CASRNRAYAEAFF; cdr3_nt: TGTGCCAGCAGGAACAGGGCCTACGCTGAAGCTTTCTTT
clone_size: .; j_call: TRBJ1-1; v_call: TRBV6-6; d_call: TRBD1; cdr3_aa: CASSRSRTGRTTEAFF; cdr3_nt: TGTGCCAGCAGTCGATCCCGGACAGGGAGGACCACTGAAGCTTTCTTT
clone_size: .; j_call: TRBJ1-6; v_call: TRBV6-5; d_call: .; cdr3_aa: CASSSQTGSPLHF; cdr3_nt: TGTGCCAGCAGTTCACAAACAGGTTCACCCCTCCACTTT
clone_size: many; j_call: TRBJ2-3; v_call: TRBV27; d_call: TRBD2; cdr3_aa: CASSFRVGTSRGTDTQYF; cdr3_nt: TGTGCCAGCAGTTTCCGGGTCGGGACTAGCAGGGGCACAGATACGCAGTATTTT
clone_size: .; j_call: TRBJ1-1; v_call: TRBV5-1; d_call: .; cdr3_aa: CASSLRIQVNTEAFF; cdr3_nt: TGCGCCAGCAGCTTAAGAATACAGGTGAACACTGAAGCTTTCTTT
clone_size: once; j_call: TRBJ1-2; v_call: TRBV2; d_call: .; cdr3_aa: CAGLTNDDYGYTF; cdr3_nt: TGTGCCGGGCTGACAAACGACGACTATGGCTACACCTTC
clone_size: .; j_call: TRBJ1-4; v_call: TRBV4-1; d_call: TRBD1; cdr3_aa: CASSDMTGDGEKLFF; cdr3_nt: TGCGCCAGCAGCGATATGACAGGGGATGGAGAAAAACTGTTTTTT
clone_size: once; j_call: TRBJ1-2; v_call: TRBV28; d_call: .; cdr3_aa: CASSTGQLNYGYTF; cdr3_nt: TGTGCCAGCAGTACAGGGCAGCTCAACTATGGCTACACCTTC
clone_size: .; j_call: TRBJ2-1; v_call: TRBV11-2; d_call: TRBD2; cdr3_aa: CASSGLQGLAGIIYEQFF; cdr3_nt: TGTGCCAGCAGCGGCCTTCAAGGACTAGCGGGAATTATCTATGAGCAGTTCTTC
clone_size: .; j_call: TRBJ1-2; v_call: TRBV7-3; d_call: TRBD1; cdr3_aa: CASRDPGQDYGYTF; cdr3_nt: TGTGCCAGCAGGGACCCGGGACAGGACTATGGCTACACCTTC
clone_size: .; j_call: TRBJ1-6; v_call: TRBV7-9; d_call: TRBD1; cdr3_aa: CASSLLQGADNSPLHF; cdr3_nt: TGTGCCAGCAGCTTACTCCAGGGGGCCGATAATTCACCCCTCCACTTT
clone_size: .; j_call: TRBJ2-5; v_call: TRBV6-1; d_call: TRBD2; cdr3_aa: CASSESLGGGETQYF; cdr3_nt: TGTGCCAGCAGTGAATCACTGGGGGGGGGAGAGACCCAGTACTTC